This TCR beta chain is drawn from a study of T cells expressing NK-cell markers. The study's findings and limits: For about six donors, the dominant NKG2C+ clonotypes made up about 1.0-7.5% of their CD8+ T cells. There remained a lack of clarity about HCMV specificity of expanded NKG2C+ T cell clones. The leading position in the CD3+CD56-NKG2C+ fraction of several donors also went to these clonotypes.

Comment on this clonotype: Its antigen is still unknown.

The CDR3 contains 15 residues. The TCR beta cDNA came from 5'RACE template switching with UMIs. TCRdb reprocessed the 5' RACE reads, with one entry per CDR3 protein and no DNA. The sample features 200,000 to 300,000 distinct CDR3 sequences, with 4% to 5% in its top ten. The rearrangement uses TRBV12-3 or TRBV12-4 and TRBJ1-3. The TCR comes from a woman between 18 and 70 years old in good health. The sequencing sample was made of blood T cells: a sorted CD56 or NKG2C T cell subset, CD4+ or CD8+ T cells, or bulk PBMC T cells (not recorded which). The CDR3 sequence is CASSFRRSSGNTIYF.